The 19 T cell receptor beta chains below were found in one sample sequenced in a study of technical replicates of blood from several donors. TCRdb's table, derived via immunoSEQ multiplex PCR, lists solely in-frame clones and lacks some. The sample includes 55,000 to 75,000 clones, roughly 94% of them seen just once. The sequenced sample was T cells isolated from PBMCs. Every receptor here comes from a human donor in good health.

This clone was counted a single time. This chain links TRBV7-6 with TRBJ2-3; no clear D. The CDR3 contains 15 residues. Trimming shortened V by 1 base and J by 0 bases, and 8 bases separated the two germline ends. Germline V gene data show CDR1 as SGHVS and CDR2 as FNYEAQ. The CDR3 here is CASSLGSPSTDTQYF. CDR3 nucleotides: TGTGCCAGCAGCTTAGGGAGCCCCAGCACAGATACGCAGTATTTT.

This clone is a singleton in its sample. V is TRBV10-2 and J is TRBJ2-7, with 7 bases fitting TRBD2. CDR1 WSHSY and CDR2 SAAADI come from the germline V gene. V was clipped by 4 bases and J by 0 bases; unmatched bases: 6. The CDR3 totals 15 residues. The CDR3 DNA sequence: TGCGCCAGCAGTGTCTACGGCGGGAGCTCCTACGAGCAGTACTTC. It translates to CASSVYGGSSYEQYF.

The chain has TRBV4-2 and TRBJ2-2; D not resolved. The CDR3 has 14 residues. Germline assignment: CDR1 LGHNA and CDR2 YNFKEQ. V lost 7 bases to trimming and J lost 7 bases, with 16 bases between them. The CDR3 sequence: CASTQSRQVGELFF. The CDR3 DNA sequence: TGTGCCAGCACCCAGAGTCGTCAGGTCGGGGAGCTGTTTTTT.

This chain links TRBV2 with TRBJ1-1; no clear D gene. Germline CDR1 SNHLY, CDR2 FYNNEI. V lost 8 bases, J lost 3 bases, and 19 bases lay in between. The CDR3 runs 15 residues. The CDR3 sequence: CASVQSLLNDTEAFF. Here the CDR3 DNA reads TGTGCCAGCGTCCAGAGCCTACTAAATGACACTGAAGCTTTCTTT.

The V and J genes are TRBV10-3 and TRBJ2-2; 8 nucleotides agree with TRBD1. CDR1 is ENHRY and CDR2 is SYGVKD in the germline V gene. The J segment lost 15 bases and the V segment lost 11 bases, leaving 8 bases of the junction unmatched. The CDR3 covers 10 residues. The CDR3 protein is CAAGQGLLFF. Here the CDR3 DNA reads TGTGCCGCAGGACAGGGATTGTTGTTTTTT.

This sequence joins TRBV25-1 and TRBJ1-1, with 10 bases aligning to TRBD1. The V and J ends lost 10 bases and 13 bases, in that order; junction bases with no gene match: 12. The CDR3 spans 12 residues. Germline V lookup: CDR1 MGHDK, CDR2 SYGVNS. CDR3 coding DNA: TGTGCCATACAAAGGGACAGGGGAAAGGTTTTCTTT. Translated, it gives CAIQRDRGKVFF.

This chain connects TRBV4-3 to TRBJ2-7; tentative D call: TRBD2 (5 bases). V was pared by 0 bases and J by 1 base, with 13 bases between. Germline V gene data show CDR1 as LGHNA and CDR2 as YSLEER. The CDR3 contains 16 residues. CDR3 nucleotide sequence: TGCGCCAGCAGCCAAGAAAGAGCGGTAGGATCCTACGAGCAGTACTTC. This codes for CASSQERAVGSYEQYF.

This rearrangement joins TRBV5-1 to TRBJ1-2; D is perhaps TRBD1 (5 bases). Trimming cost V 4 bases and J 2 bases, with 12 bases left between them. This CDR3 has 14 amino acids. CDR1 SGHRS and CDR2 YFSETQ come from the germline V gene. CDR3 DNA sequence: TGCGCCAGCAGCCAGATAGGGGAAAACTATGGCTACACCTTC. Its protein is CASSQIGENYGYTF.

The gene calls are TRBV4-3 and TRBJ1-2, with D possibly being TRBD1 (6 bases). Trimming removed 1 base at V and 4 bases at J, with 10 bases between. The CDR3 is 14 amino acids. Germline-derived CDR1 and CDR2 are LGHNA and YSLEER. The CDR3: CASSQVDRTYGYTF. The CDR3 DNA follows: TGCGCCAGCAGCCAAGTTGACAGGACCTATGGCTACACCTTC.

The rearrangement joins TRBV5-1 to TRBJ1-2, with a weak D call TRBD1 (5 bases). The germline gives CDR1 SGHRS, CDR2 YFSETQ. Deletions cut 0 bases from V and 8 bases from J, with 14 bases between. CDR3 length: 14 residues. The DNA for the CDR3 is TGCGCCAGCAGCTTGGGATCGGCGACAGAGGGCTACACCTTC. Protein sequence: CASSLGSATEGYTF.

This chain connects TRBV30 to TRBJ1-2, with a tentative D call TRBD1 (6 bases). The CDR3 contains 14 residues. The germline gives CDR1 GTSNPN, CDR2 SVGIG (reference sequence). Trimming pared 2 bases from V and 7 bases from J, leaving 17 bases between. The CDR3 DNA is TGTGCCTGGAGTCCACAGGGTGGGGGTGGTGGCTACACCTTC. It encodes CAWSPQGGGGGYTF.

The chain joins TRBV12-5 to TRBJ1-4; D not certain. Trimming stripped 3 bases from V and 7 bases from J, with 6 bases between. The CDR3 spans 12 residues. Per the germline V gene, CDR1 is LGHNT and CDR2 is FRNRAP. The CDR3 reads CASGFRVEKLFF. The CDR3 DNA reads as TGTGCTAGTGGTTTCCGAGTTGAAAAACTGTTTTTT.

The chain carries TRBV6-5 and TRBJ1-2; 7 bases fit TRBD1. This CDR3 comprises 15 residues. V lost 3 bases, J lost 3 bases, and 7 bases stayed unmatched. Looked up from germline, CDR1 is MNHEY and CDR2 is SVGAGI. The chain's CDR3 is CASSYERGGDYGYTF. DNA of the CDR3: TGTGCCAGCAGTTATGAAAGAGGGGGCGACTATGGCTACACCTTC.

The chain recombines TRBV2 with TRBJ2-5, with D possibly TRBD2 on 6 matching bases. V gave up 3 bases and J gave up 3 bases, with 14 bases separating them. This CDR3 has 15 amino acids. Germline CDR1 and CDR2: SNHLY and FYNNEI. CDR3 in amino acids: CASSDLAPPEETQYF. The CDR3 DNA reads as TGTGCCAGCAGTGACCTAGCGCCTCCCGAAGAGACCCAGTACTTC.

This sequence joins TRBV9 and TRBJ2-7; D may be TRBD1 (5 bases). V was cut by 0 bases and J by 2 bases, with 9 bases left in between. The germline CDR1 and CDR2 sequences are SGDLS and YYNGEE. CDR3 length equals 14 residues. CDR3: CASSVVAGTYEQYF. The DNA for the CDR3 is TGTGCCAGCAGCGTAGTAGCAGGGACCTACGAGCAGTACTTC. Full variable domain (outside the CDR3, taken from reference TRBV9 and TRBJ2-7): DSGVTQTPKHLITATGQRVTLRCSPRSGDLSVYWYQQSLDQGLQFLIQYYNGEERAKGNILERFSAQQFPDLHSELNLSSLELGDSALYFCASSVVAGTYEQYFGPGTRLTVT.

V and J are TRBV19 and TRBJ1-1; 7 nucleotides agree with TRBD1. Germline V lookup: CDR1 LNHDA, CDR2 SQIVND (reference sequence). Trimming at V came to 5 bases and at J to 7 bases, leaving 13 bases not matched to a gene. The CDR3 is 15 amino acids. The CDR3 DNA reads TGTGCCAGTAGTTTGCCGGGACAGATTTATTATGAAGCTTTCTTT. Protein: CASSLPGQIYYEAFF.

The V call is TRBV9, the J call TRBJ1-2, with 9 bases aligning to TRBD1. Losses at the gene ends were 4 bases for V and 3 bases for J; bases not matched to a gene: 1. CDR1 and CDR2 from the germline V gene are SGDLS and YYNGEE. The CDR3 covers 13 residues. The CDR3, as DNA: TGTGCCAGCAGCTGGACAGGGGACTATGGCTACACCTTC. This sequence encodes CASSWTGDYGYTF.

This chain connects TRBV5-4 to TRBJ2-7, with D tentatively TRBD2 (6 bases). V was cut by 4 bases and J by 2 bases, with 16 bases left in between. There are 15 residues in the CDR3. The germline V gene has CDR1 SGHNT and CDR2 YYREEE (reference sequence). The DNA of the CDR3 is TGTGCCAGCAGCCGTAAGCCGGGACTCACCTACGAGCAGTACTTC. Protein: CASSRKPGLTYEQYF.

The rearrangement joins TRBV11-1 to TRBJ2-2; 7 bases agree with TRBD1. This CDR3 is built from 15 residues. Germline trimming cut 6 bases from V and 5 bases from J; bases unmatched to any gene: 9. The germline gives CDR1 SGHAT, CDR2 FQDESV (reference sequence). In DNA, the CDR3 is TGTGCCAGCAGTTATCGACAGGGTAAAACCGGGGAGCTGTTTTTT. This sequence encodes CASSYRQGKTGELFF.